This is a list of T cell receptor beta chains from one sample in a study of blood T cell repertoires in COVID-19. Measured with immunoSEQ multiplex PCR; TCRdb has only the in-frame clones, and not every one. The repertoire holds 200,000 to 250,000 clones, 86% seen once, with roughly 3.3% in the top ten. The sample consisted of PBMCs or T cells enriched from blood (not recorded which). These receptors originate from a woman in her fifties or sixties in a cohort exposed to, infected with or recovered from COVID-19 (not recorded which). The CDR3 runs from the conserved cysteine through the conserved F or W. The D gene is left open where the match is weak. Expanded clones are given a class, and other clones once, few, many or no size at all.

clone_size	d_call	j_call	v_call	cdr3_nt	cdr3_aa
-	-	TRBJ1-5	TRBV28	TGTGCCAGCATGCAGGGGTTAGTTCAGCCCCAGCATTTT	CASMQGLVQPQHF
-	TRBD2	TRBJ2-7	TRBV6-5	TGTGCCAGCAGTCGCGGGAGCTCCTACGAGCAGTACTTC	CASSRGSSYEQYF
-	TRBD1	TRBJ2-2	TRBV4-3	TGCGCCAGCAGCCACAAGTCCACAGGGGGCGGGTACACCGGGGAGCTGTTTTTT	CASSHKSTGGGYTGELFF
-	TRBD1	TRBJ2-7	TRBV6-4	TGTGCCAGCAGCCGGGACAGGGGCTACGAGCAGTACTTC	CASSRDRGYEQYF
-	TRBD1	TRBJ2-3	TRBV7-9	TGTGCCAGTACGACTCCGGGACAGGGGTCAGATACGCAGTATTTT	CASTTPGQGSDTQYF
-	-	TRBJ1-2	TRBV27	TGTGCCAGCAGTTTTTTTAACCCCAGGGGAATTTACTATGGCTACACCTTC	CASSFFNPRGIYYGYTF
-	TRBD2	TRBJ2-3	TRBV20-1	TGCAGTGCTAGTGGTCTAGCGGGGGGCCCGGATACGCAGTATTTT	CSASGLAGGPDTQYF
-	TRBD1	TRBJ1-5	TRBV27	TGTGCCAGCAGTTTGAACGGACAGGGGCAAAATCAGCCCCAGCATTTT	CASSLNGQGQNQPQHF
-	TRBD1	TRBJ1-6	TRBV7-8	TGTGCCAGCAGCCGACGGGACAGGGGCAATTCACCCCTCCACTTT	CASSRRDRGNSPLHF
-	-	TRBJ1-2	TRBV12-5	TGTGCTAGTGGTTCCCCAATCGGGGGCTACACCTTC	CASGSPIGGYTF
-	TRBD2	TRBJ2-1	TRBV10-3	TGTGCCATCAGTGAGTCTGCGGGGGGGCCGAAGAATGAGCAGTTCTTC	CAISESAGGPKNEQFF
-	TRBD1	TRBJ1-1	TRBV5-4	TGTGCCAGCAGTTTGACAGGGGGCGGCACTGAAGCTTTCTTT	CASSLTGGGTEAFF
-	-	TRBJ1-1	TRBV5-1	TGCGCCAGCAGCCCCGCCCGGACACCCAACGGTGAAGCTTTCTTT	CASSPARTPNGEAFF
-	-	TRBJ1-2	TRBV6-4	TGTGCCAGCAGTGACTCCGGCAGGGGTGGTTACACCTTC	CASSDSGRGGYTF
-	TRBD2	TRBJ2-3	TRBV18	TGTGCCAGCTCACGCGCGGGGGGGCTAGATACGCAGTATTTT	CASSRAGGLDTQYF
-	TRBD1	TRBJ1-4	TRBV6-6	TGTGCCAGCAGTCGAGACCCCCATTTTGGGGACAGGGGATCCCCCAAGCCATTTGAAAAACTGTTTTTT	CASSRDPHFGDRGSPKPFEKLFF
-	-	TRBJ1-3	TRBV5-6	TGTGCCAGCAGCCGCCTGGCGGGGGTACTATCTGGAAACACCATATATTTT	CASSRLAGVLSGNTIYF
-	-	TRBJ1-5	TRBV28	TGTGCCAGCAGTTTCCGTGCGGGGTTTCGCAATCAGCCCCAGCATTTT	CASSFRAGFRNQPQHF
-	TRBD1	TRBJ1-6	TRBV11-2	TGTGCCAGCAGGGACAGGGATAATTCACCCCTCCACTTT	CASRDRDNSPLHF
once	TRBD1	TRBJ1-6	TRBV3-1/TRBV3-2	TGTGCCAGCAGCCTGGGGACAGGGTCTTCTAATTCACCCCTCCACTTT	CASSLGTGSSNSPLHF
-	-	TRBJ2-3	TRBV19	TGTGCCAGTAGTTCAAACTCAGGGGTCTCTAGCACAGATACGCAGTATTTT	CASSSNSGVSSTDTQYF
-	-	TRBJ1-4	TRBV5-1	TGCGCCAGCAGCAAACAACTAGGGACAACTAATGAAAAACTGTTTTTT	CASSKQLGTTNEKLFF
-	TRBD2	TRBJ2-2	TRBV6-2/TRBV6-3	TGTGCCAGCAGTTACGGAACGGGGGGAACCGGGGAGCTGTTTTTT	CASSYGTGGTGELFF
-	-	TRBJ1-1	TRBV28	TGTGCCAGCAGTTTAGTGGGGGCGGCAAACACTGAAGCTTTCTTT	CASSLVGAANTEAFF
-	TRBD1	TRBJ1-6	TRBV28	TGTGCCAGCACTTTGCATCGACAGGGCGGTAATTCACCCCTCCACTTT	CASTLHRQGGNSPLHF
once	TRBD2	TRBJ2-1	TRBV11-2	TGTGCCAGCAGCCTGCTAGCGGGGGGGCACTTGTTCTTC	CASSLLAGGHLFF
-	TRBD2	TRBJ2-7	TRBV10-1	TGCGCCAGCAGTGACCGAGCGGGGCTAGACTCCTACGAGCAGTACTTC	CASSDRAGLDSYEQYF
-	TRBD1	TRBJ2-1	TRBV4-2	TGTGCCAGCAGCCACACGTCAGGGGGCTATGAGCAGTTCTTC	CASSHTSGGYEQFF
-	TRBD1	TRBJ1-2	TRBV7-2	TGTGCCAGCAGCTTCACAGGGGACTTAAACGGCTACACCTTC	CASSFTGDLNGYTF
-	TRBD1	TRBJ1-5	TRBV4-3	TGCGCCAGCAGTCTAACAGGGGTGGGCCAGCCCCAGCATTTT	CASSLTGVGQPQHF
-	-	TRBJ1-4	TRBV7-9	TGTGCCAGCAGCCCCTACCGGGACTATAATGAAAAACTGTTTTTT	CASSPYRDYNEKLFF
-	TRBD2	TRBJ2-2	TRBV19	TGTGCCTCTCACCGCACGGGAGGCCTTTCCACGAACACCGGGGAGCTGTTTTTT	CASHRTGGLSTNTGELFF
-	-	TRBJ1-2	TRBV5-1	TGCGCCAGCAGCAATCCGTTAGCTAACTATGGCTACACCTTC	CASSNPLANYGYTF
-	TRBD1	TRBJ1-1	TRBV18	TGTGCCAGCTCACCCGACAGGGAAACTGAAGCTTTCTTT	CASSPDRETEAFF
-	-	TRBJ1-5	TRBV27	TGTGCCCACGTAGGGCCGCAGGAGGGCAATCAGCCCCAGCATTTT	CAHVGPQEGNQPQHF
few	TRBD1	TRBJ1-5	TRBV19	TGTGCCAGTAGTGGGGATGGACAGGGAGGATTTGGCAATCAGCCCCAGCATTTT	CASSGDGQGGFGNQPQHF
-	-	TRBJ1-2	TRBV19	TGTGCCAGTAGTATGGACAGATCGGTGTTTTATGGCTACACCTTC	CASSMDRSVFYGYTF
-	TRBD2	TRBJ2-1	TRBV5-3	TGTGCCAGAAGCAAAAACAGCGGGGGGGCCTACAATGAGCAGTTCTTC	CARSKNSGGAYNEQFF
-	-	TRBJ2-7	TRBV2	TGTGCCAGCAAAGTCGGGACACGCTCCTACGAGCAGTACTTC	CASKVGTRSYEQYF
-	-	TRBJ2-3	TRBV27	TGTGCCAGCAGTCAGAGACTCACCGATACGCAGTATTTT	CASSQRLTDTQYF
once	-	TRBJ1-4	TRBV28	TGTGCCACCCAGGGTGGGGGCTTGAGTGAAAAACTGTTTTTT	CATQGGGLSEKLFF
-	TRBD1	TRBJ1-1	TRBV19	TGTGCCAGCCGACCCAGGGGGGCGAACACTGAAGCTTTCTTT	CASRPRGANTEAFF
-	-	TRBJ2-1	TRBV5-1	TGCGCCAGCAGCTTGGATCGGGGTGAGCAGTTCTTC	CASSLDRGEQFF
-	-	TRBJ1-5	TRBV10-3	TGTGCCATCAGTGAGTCGAGGGGGGGCTGGGGCAATCAGCCCCAGCATTTT	CAISESRGGWGNQPQHF
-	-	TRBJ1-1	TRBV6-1	TGTGCCAGCAGTGAAGTGCGAAGGGGTGCTTTCTTT	CASSEVRRGAFF
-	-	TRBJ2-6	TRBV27	TGTGCCAGCACCTACCCCAGGGAAGATGCCTACTCTGGGGCCAACGTCCTGACTTTC	CASTYPREDAYSGANVLTF
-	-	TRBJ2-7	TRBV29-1	TGCAGCGTTGTAGGGGCCCACGAGCAGTACTTC	CSVVGAHEQYF
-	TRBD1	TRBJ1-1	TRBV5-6	TGTGCCAGCAGCACGTCAGGGGGTTGGGGCACTGAAGCTTTCTTT	CASSTSGGWGTEAFF
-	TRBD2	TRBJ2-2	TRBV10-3	TGTGCCATCAGGACGCAAACTGGACTAGCGGGAGCTCCGGGGGACGGGGAGCTGTTTTTT	CAIRTQTGLAGAPGDGELFF
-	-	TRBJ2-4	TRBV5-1	TGCGCCAGCAGCCAACCGGGTCCCGGGAACATTCAGTACTTC	CASSQPGPGNIQYF